This T cell receptor beta chain was found in a study of response to subunit inactivated influenza vaccine. Many counts were recorded for this clonotype. What it recognizes is unknown. TCRdb itself ran the RT-PCR reads through MiXCR, one entry per CDR3 protein. This sample carries 500,000 or so distinct CDR3 sequences, approximately 15% of them seen once, and the ten largest clones take less than 4%. Study findings and constraints: Only a handful of new T cells, the authors suggested, are recruited with each seasonal influenza vaccination.

This CDR3 is 16 amino acids long. Losses at the gene ends were 4 bases for V and 5 bases for J; bases not matched to a gene: 11. The germline V gene has CDR1 DFQATT and CDR2 SNEGSKA (reference sequence). This TCR derives from a man between 50 and 69 years old who received an inactivated influenza vaccine. The chain is built from TRBV20-1 and TRBJ2-3; 11 bases agree with TRBD2. Sequencing was performed on CD4+ T cells sorted from PBMCs, taken around 25 months after vaccination. DNA for the CDR3: TGCAGTGCTAAGGGGGGCCGAACTAGCGGGGGAGATACGCAGTATTTT. Translating gives CSAKGGRTSGGDTQYF.